Shown below are 29 T cell receptor beta chains from a single sample sequenced in a study of T cell responses to AZD1222 COVID-19 vaccine. This table comes from immunoSEQ multiplex PCR, and its TCRdb copy is limited to in-frame clones, with some not included. The sample yields approximately 150,000 clones, approximately 93% seen once. The input for sequencing was peripheral blood, taken on day 0 of AZD1222 vaccination. The receptors originated from an adult in good health.

The V gene is TRBV29-1, the J gene TRBJ2-1, with D perhaps matching TRBD2 (6 bases). The CDR3 sequence is 14 residues long. CDR1 SQVTM and CDR2 ANQGSEA come from the germline V gene. The V end was cut by 2 bases, the J end by 3 bases, with 11 bases between. Here the CDR3 reads CSVEHRGSYNEQFF. The DNA for the CDR3 is TGCAGCGTTGAACACCGGGGGAGCTACAATGAGCAGTTCTTC.

The V and J genes are TRBV6-2 or TRBV6-3 and TRBJ2-3; D is unresolved. Deletions cut 4 bases from V and 5 bases from J, with 13 bases between. The CDR3 is 14 residues long. Looked up from germline, CDR1 is MNHEY and CDR2 is SVGEGT. CDR3 protein: CASSSLSAEDTQYF. The CDR3 DNA sequence: TGTGCCAGCAGTTCCCTCTCGGCAGAAGATACGCAGTATTTT.

The chain joins TRBV9 to TRBJ2-7, with D perhaps matching TRBD1 (6 bases). V lost 3 bases and J 0 bases, leaving 13 bases between the germline ends. CDR1 is SGDLS, CDR2 YYNGEE, per germline. This CDR3 has 15 residues. This chain's CDR3 is CASSEGGGHSYEQYF. The DNA for the CDR3 is TGTGCCAGCAGCGAGGGTGGGGGCCACTCCTACGAGCAGTACTTC.

Only one count was recorded for this clone. J is TRBJ1-5 and V is TRBV19; 7 nucleotides match TRBD1. The CDR3 contains 13 residues. V shed 4 bases and J 4 bases; nucleotides not matched to a gene: 1. CDR1 is LNHDA and CDR2 is SQIVND in the germline V gene (reference sequence). The CDR3 bases are TGTGCCAGTAGTAAACAGGGGAATCAGCCCCAGCATTTT. It yields the protein CASSKQGNQPQHF.

The J gene is TRBJ2-3, the V gene TRBV19, with D possibly being TRBD2 (5 bases). This CDR3 is 16 amino acids long. Between the trimmed V and J ends, which lost 5 bases and 0 bases, there was a span of 15 bases. Germline V gene lookup returns CDR1 LNHDA and CDR2 SQIVND (reference sequence). CDR3 sequence (DNA): TGTGCCAGTAGTCCAATCCCCGACTATAGCACAGATACGCAGTATTTT. Translated, it gives CASSPIPDYSTDTQYF.

CDR3 DNA: TGTGCCATCAGTGAGGCGGGGGAGACCCAGTACTTC. Residues: CAISEAGETQYF. This chain joins TRBV10-3 and TRBJ2-5, with a tentative D call TRBD2 (6 bases). The V end lost 2 bases, the J end lost 5 bases, and 6 bases lay between the germline ends. The CDR3 is made up of 12 amino acids. The germline CDR1 and CDR2 sequences are ENHRY and SYGVKD.

This chain joins TRBV18 and TRBJ1-1; D unclear. Germline assignment: CDR1 KGHSH and CDR2 LQKENI. Trimming took off 3 bases at V and 0 bases at J, with 5 bases between the two ends. This CDR3 comprises 13 residues. This CDR3 is CASSPTLNTEAFF. In DNA, the CDR3 is TGTGCCAGCTCACCGACACTGAACACTGAAGCTTTCTTT.

V gene TRBV5-1 combines with J gene TRBJ2-1; maybe TRBD2 (6 bases). Germline V lookup: CDR1 SGHRS, CDR2 YFSETQ. Between the trimmed V and J ends, which lost 3 bases and 10 bases, there was a span of 14 bases. The CDR3 loop spans 13 amino acids. CDR3: CASSWTQRGEQFF. CDR3 nucleotides: TGCGCCAGCAGCTGGACTCAACGGGGGGAGCAGTTCTTC.

This chain uses TRBV6-2 or TRBV6-3 with TRBJ2-5, with 12 bases matching TRBD2. The CDR3 runs to 16 residues. The germline V gene has CDR1 MNHEY and CDR2 SVGEGT. V gave up 4 bases and J gave up 0 bases; unmatched junction bases: 3. The CDR3 region is CASSFRLAGDQETQYF. The CDR3 nucleotides read TGTGCCAGCAGTTTTCGACTAGCGGGGGACCAAGAGACCCAGTACTTC.

The V call is TRBV2, the J call TRBJ2-7, with D tentatively TRBD2 (6 bases). The CDR3 sequence is 13 residues long. V gave up 11 bases and J gave up 0 bases, with 14 bases separating them. The germline gives CDR1 SNHLY, CDR2 FYNNEI. The CDR3 nucleotides are TGTGCCTCCCGGAGGGTGTTCTCCTACGAGCAGTACTTC. This encodes CASRRVFSYEQYF.

The chain has TRBV7-9 and TRBJ2-5; no clear D gene. The CDR3 totals 13 residues. Germline lookup yields CDR1 SEHNR and CDR2 FQNEAQ (reference sequence). The V gene lost 3 bases and the J gene lost 5 bases, with 10 bases spanning the gap. This CDR3 reads CASSFFPRETQYF. CDR3 DNA: TGTGCCAGCAGCTTTTTTCCACGGGAGACCCAGTACTTC.

The chain couples TRBV19 to TRBJ1-2, with 8 nucleotides matching TRBD1. The CDR3 spans 12 residues. Germline loops: CDR1 LNHDA, CDR2 SQIVND (reference sequence). J gave up 5 bases and V 4 bases, and 0 bases lay outside the gene matches. CDR3 coding DNA: TGTGCCAGTAGTAGACAGGGGTATGGCTACACCTTC. Translation: CASSRQGYGYTF.

The rearrangement links TRBV9 to TRBJ1-6; D is unclear. Trimming shortened V by 0 bases and J by 9 bases, and 7 bases separated the two germline ends. CDR3 length equals 13 residues. Germline CDR1 SGDLS, CDR2 YYNGEE. CDR3 in DNA: TGTGCCAGCAGCGTAGGTGTGAGTTCACCCCTCCACTTT. This sequence encodes CASSVGVSSPLHF. The full variable domain, completed using reference TRBV9 and TRBJ1-6, is DSGVTQTPKHLITATGQRVTLRCSPRSGDLSVYWYQQSLDQGLQFLIQYYNGEERAKGNILERFSAQQFPDLHSELNLSSLELGDSALYFCASSVGVSSPLHFGNGTRLTVT.

This chain joins TRBV30 and TRBJ1-6; no clear D. CDR1 and CDR2 (germline): GTSNPN, SVGIG (reference sequence). The CDR3 is 13 amino acids. Trimming shortened V by 5 bases and J by 6 bases, and 11 bases separated the two germline ends. The CDR3 loop is CAWGRLINSPLHF. CDR3 nucleotides: TGTGCCTGGGGACGTCTGATTAATTCACCCCTCCACTTT.

This clone occurred once. This chain links TRBV7-3 with TRBJ2-3; perhaps TRBD2 as D (6 bases). The CDR3 is 14 amino acids. The V gene lost 5 bases and the J gene lost 0 bases, with 9 bases spanning the gap. Germline CDR1 and CDR2: SGHTA and FQGTGA. CDR3 in DNA: TGTGCCAGCAGCCCCGGGACTAGCACAGATACGCAGTATTTT. It yields the protein CASSPGTSTDTQYF.

V usage is TRBV7-9 and J usage is TRBJ1-2; D uncertain. Germline CDR1 reads SEHNR; CDR2 reads FQNEAQ (reference sequence). The CDR3 runs to 13 residues. V was shortened by 5 bases and J by 1 base, with 8 bases between the two germline ends. This CDR3 is CASSTDVNYGYTF. The CDR3 DNA is TGTGCCAGCAGCACAGATGTTAACTATGGCTACACCTTC.

The V and J genes are TRBV12-3 or TRBV12-4 and TRBJ2-7; D remains ambiguous. The CDR3 contains 11 residues. The V end lost 6 bases, the J end lost 3 bases, and 6 bases lay between the germline ends. CDR3 bases: TGTGCCAGCAGCCGGAACTACGAGCAGTACTTC. Translating gives CASSRNYEQYF.

The rearrangement links TRBV2 to TRBJ2-7, with D uncertain. V dropped 3 bases and J dropped 4 bases, with 10 bases sitting between them. CDR1 and CDR2 (germline): SNHLY, FYNNEI. The CDR3 runs to 13 residues. The CDR3 reads CASSEGPWYEQYF. The CDR3 nucleotides read TGTGCCAGCAGTGAGGGCCCCTGGTACGAGCAGTACTTC.

J is TRBJ1-6 and V is TRBV28, with D maybe TRBD1 (6 bases). The V end lost 5 bases, the J end lost 8 bases, and 13 bases lay between the germline ends. Germline V CDR1 and CDR2: MDHEN, SYDVKM. The CDR3 extends over 14 amino acids. This chain's CDR3 is CASSLTGSYSPLHF. The CDR3 bases are TGTGCCAGCAGTCTAACAGGGTCCTATTCACCCCTCCACTTT.

The chain links TRBV27 to TRBJ2-1, with 10 bases that match TRBD2. The V segment lost 3 bases and the J segment 1 base; nucleotides outside the gene matches: 3. Germline CDR1 and CDR2: MNHEY and SMNVEV (reference sequence). The CDR3 totals 16 residues. The chain's CDR3 is CASSFQGLASYNEQFF. DNA of the CDR3: TGTGCCAGCAGTTTCCAGGGACTAGCGTCCTACAATGAGCAGTTCTTC.

This sequence joins TRBV5-1 and TRBJ1-3; D not resolved. Germline CDR1 reads SGHRS; CDR2 reads YFSETQ. CDR3 length: 16 residues. V dropped 0 bases and J dropped 0 bases, with 10 bases sitting between them. The CDR3 spells CASSLGQASSGNTIYF. The DNA for the CDR3 is TGCGCCAGCAGCTTGGGACAAGCCTCCTCTGGAAACACCATATATTTT.

The CDR3 sequence: CASSRTNEKLFF. The CDR3 bases are TGTGCCAGCTCGCGGACTAATGAAAAACTGTTTTTT. V gene TRBV18 combines with J gene TRBJ1-4; unclear D gene. V dropped 6 bases and J dropped 2 bases, with 4 bases sitting between them. The CDR3 covers 12 residues. Germline V gene sequence: CDR1 KGHSH, CDR2 LQKENI.

The chain has TRBV12-3 or TRBV12-4 and TRBJ2-1, with D possibly TRBD2 on 6 matching bases. The CDR3 sequence is 11 residues long. Trimming removed 3 bases at V and 14 bases at J, with 11 bases between. CDR3 bases: TGTGCCAGCAGTTTTTTGCGGGAAAAGTTCTTC. Translated: CASSFLREKFF.

This clone was counted once. This chain joins TRBV28 and TRBJ1-3, with D maybe TRBD1 (6 bases). V was cut by 4 bases and J by 0 bases, with 13 bases left in between. The CDR3 totals 16 residues. The germline V gene has CDR1 MDHEN and CDR2 SYDVKM. Here the CDR3 reads CASSSTDRYSGNTIYF. In DNA form, the CDR3 reads TGTGCCAGCAGTTCAACGGACAGATACTCTGGAAACACCATATATTTT.

The V and J genes are TRBV19 and TRBJ1-3; D gene uncertain. The CDR3 totals 16 residues. CDR1 and CDR2 (germline): LNHDA, SQIVND (reference sequence). V shed 6 bases and J shed 0 bases, with 15 bases lying between them. The CDR3 region has the DNA TGTGCCAGTAGCACCGGGAGGCCCCACTCTGGAAACACCATATATTTT. As protein: CASSTGRPHSGNTIYF. The full variable domain, rest sourced from reference TRBV19 and TRBJ1-3, is DGGITQSPKYLFRKEGQNVTLSCEQNLNHDAMYWYRQDPGQGLRLIYYSQIVNDFQKGDIAEGYSVSREKKESFPLTVTSAQKNPTAFYLCASSTGRPHSGNTIYFGEGSWLTVV.

V and J are TRBV4-1 and TRBJ2-7; TRBD1 matches 12 bases. Trimming took 3 bases from V and 6 from J; bases not matched to a gene: 9. The CDR3 runs to 16 residues. The germline V gene encodes CDR1 MGHRA and CDR2 YSYEKL. In DNA form, the CDR3 reads TGCGCCAGCAGCCAGGAAACCCGGGACAGGGGGCGCGAGCAGTACTTC. Protein sequence: CASSQETRDRGREQYF.

The chain has TRBV7-9 and TRBJ1-2; tentatively, D is TRBD1 (5 bases). The CDR3 length is 12 residues. Trimming stripped 5 bases from V and 8 bases from J, with 12 bases between. Germline V gene sequence: CDR1 SEHNR, CDR2 FQNEAQ (reference sequence). Here the CDR3 reads CASSRQGKGYTF. The CDR3 DNA reads TGTGCCAGCAGCAGGCAGGGAAAGGGCTACACCTTC. Based on the CDR3 plus reference TRBV7-9 and TRBJ1-2, the full variable domain is DTGVSQNPRHKITKRGQNVTFRCDPISEHNRLYWYRQTLGQGPEFLTYFQNEAQLEKSRLLSDRFSAERPKGSFSTLEIQRTEQGDSAMYLCASSRQGKGYTFGSGTRLTVV.

This chain links TRBV19 with TRBJ2-7, with 7 bases aligning to TRBD1. Germline loops: CDR1 LNHDA, CDR2 SQIVND (reference sequence). This CDR3 contains 12 residues. V was pared by 7 bases and J by 2 bases, with 2 bases of the junction left unmatched. The CDR3, as DNA: TGTGCCAGTAACAGGGGCACCTACGAGCAGTACTTC. This gives the protein CASNRGTYEQYF.

This clone was detected once. The chain recombines TRBV10-3 with TRBJ2-1; 9 nucleotides line up with TRBD1. Germline V lookup: CDR1 ENHRY, CDR2 SYGVKD. Trimming removed 10 bases from V and 1 base from J; junction bases left unmatched: 8. The CDR3 extends over 15 amino acids. The CDR3 sequence is CASRATGGSYNEQFF. The CDR3 nucleotides read TGTGCCAGTCGGGCGACAGGGGGATCCTACAATGAGCAGTTCTTC.